This TCR beta chain was sequenced in a study of monozygotic twins with inflammatory bowel disease. Germline loops: CDR1 MDHEN, CDR2 SYDVKM. This CDR3 has 15 amino acids. TCRdb reanalyzed the 5' RACE reads, giving one entry per CDR3 protein sequence and no DNA. The sample shows a few hundred thousand distinct CDR3 sequences, and around 2.4% sits with its ten largest clones. The chain uses TRBV28 and TRBJ2-3; the TCRdb call, TRBD1, lacks DNA for checking. The sample was blood. This clonotype originated in a human donor with ulcerative colitis or Crohn's disease, or a healthy co-twin of an affected twin (not recorded which). The CDR3 sequence: CASSLIPGRGWGQYF. Based on the CDR3 plus reference TRBV28 and TRBJ2-3, the full variable domain is DVKVTQSSRYLVKRTGEKVFLECVQDMDHENMFWYRQDPGLGLRLIYFSYDVKMKEKGDIPEGYSVSREKKERFSLILESASTNQTSMYLCASSLIPGRGWGQYFGPGTRLTVL.